This record covers a single T cell receptor (beta chain). The antigen remains undetermined. These data belong to a study of shared clonotypes between healthy human individuals. Background on the study: Per donor, three plates held CD4 naive cells, three held CD4 memory, two held CD8 naive and one held CD8 memory. General study findings and limits: Although depth was large, rarefaction showed that sequencing of the sorted subsets was incomplete.

The CDR3 has 14 amino acids. J gave up 5 bases and V 6 bases, and 10 bases lay outside the gene matches. In germline, CDR1 is KGHSH, CDR2 LQKENI. Several immunoSEQ plates received, in even portions, the genomic DNA of each subset. Produced via immunoSEQ multiplex PCR; TCRdb's table is partial and in-frame only. The table shows some 2,400,000 clones, with approximately 96% occurring only once. This TCR derives from a man between 18 and 35 years old in good health. Sequences were obtained from naive CD4+ T cells sorted from blood. Subset defined: CD45RA+ positively selected. The V and J genes are TRBV18 and TRBJ2-7, with 7 bases fitting TRBD2. The CDR3 loop reads CASSGLAAADEQYF. CDR3 nucleotides: TGTGCCAGCTCCGGCCTAGCGGCGGCCGACGAGCAGTACTTC.